The 25 T cell receptor beta chains presented below share a single source sample, sequenced in a study of blood T cell repertoires in COVID-19. Libraries were prepared by immunoSEQ multiplex PCR; TCRdb keeps only in-frame clonotypes and omits some of them. The sample contains 200,000 to 300,000 clones, around 88% of which appear only once. Sequences were obtained from PBMCs or T cells enriched from blood (not recorded which). The origin of the receptors is a woman in her thirties who had recovered from COVID-19.

The V and J genes are TRBV6-5 and TRBJ1-1; 9 bases match TRBD1. The germline CDR1 and CDR2 sequences are MNHEY and SVGAGI. This CDR3 is 14 amino acids long. Unmatched junction bases numbered 7, after V lost 7 bases and J lost 4 bases. CDR3 loop: CASTKDRGTTEAFF. The DNA for the CDR3 is TGTGCCAGCACCAAGGACAGGGGTACCACTGAAGCTTTCTTT.

A remark on this clone: Other DNA sequences in the sample encode the same CDR3. This chain joins TRBV19 and TRBJ1-2; D remains ambiguous. Germline V gives CDR1 LNHDA, CDR2 SQIVND (reference sequence). The CDR3 spans 13 residues. Trimming took off 1 base at V and 2 bases at J, with 5 bases between the two ends. The CDR3 here is CASSIGGNYGYTF. CDR3 sequence (DNA): TGTGCCAGTAGTATAGGAGGGAACTATGGCTACACCTTC.

This chain links TRBV20-1 with TRBJ2-1, with 7 bases that match TRBD1. V lost 8 bases and J lost 10; bases outside the gene matches: 8. Germline V gene data show CDR1 as DFQATT and CDR2 as SNEGSKA (reference sequence). This CDR3 contains 11 residues. The chain's CDR3 is CSLKGGQEQFF. CDR3 nucleotide sequence: TGCAGTTTGAAAGGGGGACAGGAGCAGTTCTTC.

This chain connects TRBV19 to TRBJ2-1; tentative D call: TRBD2 (6 bases). This CDR3 is 16 amino acids long. Germline V gives CDR1 LNHDA, CDR2 SQIVND (reference sequence). V was pared by 0 bases and J by 8 bases, with 17 bases between. Here the CDR3 reads CASSIDGTSQGYEQFF. For the CDR3, the DNA is TGTGCCAGTAGTATAGATGGCACTAGCCAGGGCTATGAGCAGTTCTTC.

The CDR3 bases are TGTGCCAGCAGTGAGCAGGGACAGGGTATGCAGCCCCAGCATTTT. Residues: CASSEQGQGMQPQHF. The V call is TRBV2, the J call TRBJ1-5; 9 bases line up with TRBD1. CDR1 is SNHLY, CDR2 FYNNEI, per germline. The trim removed 3 bases at V and 7 bases at J, leaving 7 bases unmatched. The CDR3 runs to 15 residues.

The chain links TRBV28 to TRBJ2-3; D remains ambiguous. The CDR3 has 13 amino acids. The V and J ends lost 10 bases and 2 bases respectively, with 13 bases between them. CDR1 and CDR2 (germline): MDHEN, SYDVKM. CDR3 amino acids: CATTTAPTDTQYF. CDR3 coding DNA: TGTGCCACCACCACAGCCCCCACAGATACGCAGTATTTT.

This chain joins TRBV19 and TRBJ1-4, with D unresolved. Trimming left V 3 bases short and J 7 bases short, with 12 bases between. The CDR3 is 14 amino acids. Germline CDR1 and CDR2: LNHDA and SQIVND (reference sequence). The CDR3 DNA is TGTGCCAGTAGTATCAGCGTGGATATTGAAAAACTGTTTTTT. Translating gives CASSISVDIEKLFF.

The CDR3 protein is CASSNVFSYEQYF. CDR3 bases: TGTGCCAGTAGTAATGTCTTTTCCTACGAGCAGTACTTC. The chain is built from TRBV19 and TRBJ2-7; D gene ambiguous. Per the germline V gene, CDR1 is LNHDA and CDR2 is SQIVND (reference sequence). CDR3 size: 13 residues. V dropped 4 bases and J dropped 1 base, with 8 bases sitting between them.

The gene calls are TRBV11-1 and TRBJ2-1; TRBD2 agrees at 9 bases. There are 15 residues in the CDR3. The germline V gene has CDR1 SGHAT and CDR2 FQDESV (reference sequence). The V segment lost 5 bases and the J segment 0 bases; nucleotides outside the gene matches: 2. CDR3 region: CASSPSGISYNEQFF. Here the CDR3 DNA reads TGTGCCAGCAGCCCTAGCGGGATCTCCTACAATGAGCAGTTCTTC. Combining the CDR3 with reference TRBV11-1 and TRBJ2-1 gives the whole variable domain EAEVAQSPRYKITEKSQAVAFWCDPISGHATLYWYRQILGQGPELLVQFQDESVVDDSQLPKDRFSAERLKGVDSTLKIQPAELGDSAMYLCASSPSGISYNEQFFGPGTRLTVL.

The V call is TRBV28, the J call TRBJ1-3, with D unresolved. In germline, CDR1 is MDHEN, CDR2 SYDVKM. The CDR3 covers 13 residues. Trimming cost V 8 bases and J 0 bases, with 8 bases left between them. The CDR3 sequence is CASRISSGNTIYF. The CDR3 coding sequence is TGTGCCAGCCGCATTAGCTCTGGAAACACCATATATTTT. The full variable domain, completed using reference TRBV28 and TRBJ1-3, is DVKVTQSSRYLVKRTGEKVFLECVQDMDHENMFWYRQDPGLGLRLIYFSYDVKMKEKGDIPEGYSVSREKKERFSLILESASTNQTSMYLCASRISSGNTIYFGEGSWLTVV.

This clone was recorded once. The genes are TRBV18 and TRBJ1-1, with D possibly matching TRBD1 (5 bases). The germline V gene has CDR1 KGHSH and CDR2 LQKENI. V lost 1 base and J 3 bases, leaving 12 bases between the germline ends. This CDR3 comprises 15 residues. Here the CDR3 DNA reads TGTGCCAGCTCACCACGTTTCCAGGGCGACACTGAAGCTTTCTTT. It yields the protein CASSPRFQGDTEAFF.

The rearrangement joins TRBV11-3 to TRBJ2-1; 10 nucleotides agree with TRBD1. Germline V gene sequence: CDR1 SGHNT, CDR2 YENEEA. The length of the CDR3 is 19 residues. The ends lost 3 bases at V and 9 bases at J; junction bases unmatched: 20. Here the CDR3 reads CASSFGDRGFKRGLCEQFF. The CDR3 DNA sequence: TGTGCCAGCAGCTTCGGGGACAGGGGCTTTAAACGGGGTTTGTGTGAGCAGTTCTTC.

The V call is TRBV4-2, the J call TRBJ2-7; a possible D gene is TRBD2 (6 bases). The CDR3 loop spans 17 amino acids. Germline assignment: CDR1 LGHNA and CDR2 YNFKEQ. Trimming took 1 base from V and 3 from J, leaving 19 bases between them. CDR3 coding DNA: TGTGCCAGCAGCCAAGTCCCCGAGGACTATCGAAGCTACGAGCAGTACTTC. It specifies CASSQVPEDYRSYEQYF.

This chain links TRBV11-2 with TRBJ2-1; 9 bases are shared with TRBD1. The length of the CDR3 is 17 residues. Germline V lookup: CDR1 SGHAT, CDR2 FQNNGV. J was trimmed by 1 base and V by 5 bases; bases with no gene match: 9. The CDR3 is CASSPTLQGASYNEQFF. The CDR3 DNA sequence: TGTGCCAGCAGCCCAACTTTACAGGGGGCGTCCTACAATGAGCAGTTCTTC.

The chain carries TRBV27 and TRBJ2-4; 10 positions agree with TRBD1. This CDR3 is 17 amino acids long. J was trimmed by 0 bases and V by 6 bases; bases with no gene match: 8. Germline V gene sequence: CDR1 MNHEY, CDR2 SMNVEV (reference sequence). CDR3 sequence: CASRAGTGALAKNIQYF. The DNA of the CDR3 is TGTGCCAGCAGAGCCGGGACAGGGGCGTTAGCCAAAAACATTCAGTACTTC.

The V gene is TRBV28, the J gene TRBJ1-4; D is undetermined. Trimming pared 6 bases from V and 2 bases from J, leaving 4 bases between. Germline-derived CDR1 and CDR2 are MDHEN and SYDVKM. This CDR3 comprises 12 residues. In nucleotides, the CDR3 is TGTGCCAGCAGGAGGACTAATGAAAAACTGTTTTTT. Translating it yields CASRRTNEKLFF.

The chain links TRBV2 to TRBJ2-7; 11 bases line up with TRBD2. Germline CDR1 SNHLY, CDR2 FYNNEI. CDR3 length: 14 amino acids. V gave up 8 bases and J gave up 7 bases; unmatched junction bases: 10. The CDR3 region has the DNA TGTGCCAGCGGCTCGACAGGGACTAGCGGAGAGCAGTACTTC. This gives the protein CASGSTGTSGEQYF.

This clone has just one count. V usage is TRBV27 and J usage is TRBJ1-1, with 8 bases identical to TRBD1. CDR1 is MNHEY, CDR2 SMNVEV, per germline (reference sequence). V shed 5 bases, J shed 1 base, and the junction held 6 bases outside the gene matches. The CDR3 totals 15 residues. The CDR3 nucleotides are TGTGCCAGCAGTCTCTCGACAGGGGAGAACACTGAAGCTTTCTTT. It translates to CASSLSTGENTEAFF.

J is TRBJ1-4 and V is TRBV27, with 7 bases fitting TRBD1. The V gene end was trimmed by 6 bases and the J gene end by 3 bases; junction bases not matched to a gene: 7. Germline assignment: CDR1 MNHEY and CDR2 SMNVEV (reference sequence). The length of the CDR3 is 15 residues. The CDR3 DNA reads as TGTGCCAGCAGATCAACAGGGGCCGCTAATGAAAAACTGTTTTTT. Its translation: CASRSTGAANEKLFF.

This chain uses TRBV30 with TRBJ1-1, with D perhaps TRBD1 (5 bases). Germline loops: CDR1 GTSNPN, CDR2 SVGIG (reference sequence). The length of the CDR3 is 14 residues. V was clipped by 0 bases and J by 2 bases, with 10 bases between them. CDR3 nucleotides: TGTGCCTGGAGTGTACGGGGGGTAAACACTGAAGCTTTCTTT. It encodes CAWSVRGVNTEAFF. Full variable domain (missing parts from reference TRBV30 and TRBJ1-1): SQTIHQWPATLVQPVGSPLSLECTVEGTSNPNLYWYRQAAGRGLQLLFYSVGIGQISSEVPQNLSASRPQDRQFILSSKKLLLSDSGFYLCAWSVRGVNTEAFFGQGTRLTVV.

This rearrangement joins TRBV13 to TRBJ2-1; 9 positions agree with TRBD2. From germline, CDR1 is PRHDT and CDR2 FYEKMQ (reference sequence). V trimming: 0 bases; J trimming: 9 bases; junction bases outside the gene matches: 15. This CDR3 has 18 amino acids. CDR3 bases: TGTGCCAGCAGCTTAGGCTCAGTATCGAGCGGGAGGCAGGGTGAGCAGTTCTTC. Residues: CASSLGSVSSGRQGEQFF.

This rearrangement joins TRBV28 to TRBJ2-7, with 14 bases aligning to TRBD2. Germline V gene data show CDR1 as MDHEN and CDR2 as SYDVKM. The CDR3 spans 16 residues. The junction had 8 bases not matched to a gene; V was cut back by 5 bases and J by 5 bases. The chain's CDR3 is CASSLGTSGRGNEQYF. CDR3 sequence (DNA): TGTGCCAGCAGTCTCGGGACTAGCGGGAGAGGGAACGAGCAGTACTTC.

CDR3 coding DNA: TGTGCCAGCAGTGAAGCAGAGGGGGGGACTAATGAAAAACTGTTTTTT. This codes for CASSEAEGGTNEKLFF. The chain employs TRBV2 and TRBJ1-4, with D perhaps matching TRBD1 (6 bases). The CDR3 has 16 amino acids. V was clipped by 0 bases and J by 2 bases, with 10 bases between them. CDR1 is SNHLY, CDR2 FYNNEI, per germline. The variable domain in full, completed from reference TRBV2 and TRBJ1-4, reads EPEVTQTPSHQVTQMGQEVILRCVPISNHLYFYWYRQILGQKVEFLVSFYNNEISEKSEIFDDQFSVERPDGSNFTLKIRSTKLEDSAMYFCASSEAEGGTNEKLFFGSGTQLSVL.

The CDR3 bases are TGTGCCAGCAGCCAAGTCACGGGGTACTCCTATAATTCACCCCTCCACTTT. Translated, it gives CASSQVTGYSYNSPLHF. The chain recombines TRBV3-1 (or the pseudogene TRBV3-2) with TRBJ1-6; D is uncertain. The V and J ends lost 1 base and 0 bases respectively, with 10 bases between them. CDR1 and CDR2 from the germline V gene are LGHDT and YNNKEL (reference sequence). This CDR3 spans 17 amino acids.

This chain uses TRBV28 with TRBJ1-2, with D perhaps TRBD1 (5 bases). Germline-derived CDR1 and CDR2 are MDHEN and SYDVKM. The length of the CDR3 is 12 residues. Trimming took 8 bases from V and 4 from J, leaving 11 bases between them. CDR3 amino acids: CASSSRGYGYTF. CDR3 DNA: TGTGCCAGCTCTAGTAGGGGCTATGGCTACACCTTC.